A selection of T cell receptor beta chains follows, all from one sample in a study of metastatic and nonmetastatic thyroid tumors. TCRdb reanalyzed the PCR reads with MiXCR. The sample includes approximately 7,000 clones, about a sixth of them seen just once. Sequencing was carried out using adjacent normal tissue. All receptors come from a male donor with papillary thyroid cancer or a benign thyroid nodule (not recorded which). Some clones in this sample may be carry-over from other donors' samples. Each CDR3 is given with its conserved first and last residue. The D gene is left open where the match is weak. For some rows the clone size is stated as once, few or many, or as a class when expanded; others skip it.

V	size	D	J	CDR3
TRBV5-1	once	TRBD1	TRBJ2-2	CASSPLILTGGYGELFF
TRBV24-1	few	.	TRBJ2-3	CATSDLPGGTDTQYF
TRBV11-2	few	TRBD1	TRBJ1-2	CASSLGLGTDNNYGYTF
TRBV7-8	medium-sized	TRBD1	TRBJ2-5	CASTDREGGETQYF
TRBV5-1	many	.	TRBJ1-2	CASSSVQGTNYGYTF
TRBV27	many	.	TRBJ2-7	CASSSGLDSMISYEQYF
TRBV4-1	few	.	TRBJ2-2	CASSQEPRGVNTGELFF
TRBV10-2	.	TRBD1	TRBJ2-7	CASRDRGYEQYF
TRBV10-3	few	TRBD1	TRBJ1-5	CAISESGTGVQPQHF
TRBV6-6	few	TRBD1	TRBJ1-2	CASSSSDRGRGYTF
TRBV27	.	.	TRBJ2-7	CASSASGAGVTYEQYF
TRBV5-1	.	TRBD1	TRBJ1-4	CASSIRDSTEKLFF
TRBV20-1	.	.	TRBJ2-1	CSARVSGKQFF
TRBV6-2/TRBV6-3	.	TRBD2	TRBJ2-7	CASGGLAGGLRF
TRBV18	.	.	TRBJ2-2	CASSGQETTGELFF
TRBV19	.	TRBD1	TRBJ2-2	CASSMTHRGVTGELFF
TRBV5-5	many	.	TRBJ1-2	CASSLTQVSSYGYTF
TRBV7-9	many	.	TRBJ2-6	CASSLGGANVLTF
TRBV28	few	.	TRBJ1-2	CASSSNGGYGYGYTF
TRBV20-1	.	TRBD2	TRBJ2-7	CSARWGGSSYEQYF
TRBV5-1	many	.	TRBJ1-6	CASRQGVGNSPLHF
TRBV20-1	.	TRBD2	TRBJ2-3	CSADRRGDTDTQYF
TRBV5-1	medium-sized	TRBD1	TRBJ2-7	CASSNRGPSYEQYF
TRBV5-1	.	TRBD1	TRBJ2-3	CTSSTGQGTDTQYF
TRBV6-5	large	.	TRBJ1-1	CASSYSQGTEAFF
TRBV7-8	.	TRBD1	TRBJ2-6	CASSSDRGVYGANVLTF
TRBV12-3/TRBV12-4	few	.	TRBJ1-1	CASSPRAGNTEAFF
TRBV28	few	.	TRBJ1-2	CASSLTGHYGYTF
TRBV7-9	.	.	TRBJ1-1	CASSFHRDNTEAFF
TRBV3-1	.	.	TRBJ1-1	CSSSQGGTEAFF
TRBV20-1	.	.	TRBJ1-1	CSARGPSLYSPMNTEAFF
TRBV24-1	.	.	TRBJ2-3	CATSDSQLSWSAQYF
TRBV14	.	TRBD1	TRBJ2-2	CASSQNRGRGTGELFF
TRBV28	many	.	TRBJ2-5	CASSRDRQETQYF
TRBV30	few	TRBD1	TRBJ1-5	CAWSLDRGEPQHF
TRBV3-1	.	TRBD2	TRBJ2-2	CASSHRAGGAGELFF
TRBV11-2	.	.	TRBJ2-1	CASSLDRREQFF
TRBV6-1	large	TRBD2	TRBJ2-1	CASTAPGLAGNEQFF
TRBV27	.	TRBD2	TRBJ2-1	CASSLNAPGLADNEQFF
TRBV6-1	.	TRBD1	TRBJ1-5	CASSEGAYAGGQPQHF
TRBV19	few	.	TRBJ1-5	CASSGLGANQPQHF
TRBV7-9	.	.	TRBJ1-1	CASSLVRLNTEAFF
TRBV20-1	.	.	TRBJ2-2	CSARSAGELFF
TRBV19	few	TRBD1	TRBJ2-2	CASCLRTGELFF
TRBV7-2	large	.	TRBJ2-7	CASSQAYEQYF
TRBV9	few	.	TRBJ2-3	CASSVGVSQDTDTQYF
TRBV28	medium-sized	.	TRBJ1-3	CASSSHSSGNTIYF
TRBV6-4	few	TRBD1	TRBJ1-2	CASIHRDRGSYGYTF
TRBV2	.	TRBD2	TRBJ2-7	CASRPGLASYEQYF
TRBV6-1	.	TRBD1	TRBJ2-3	CASSPMGQIPTDTQYF
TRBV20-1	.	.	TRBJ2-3	CSAGDPARTSTDTQYF
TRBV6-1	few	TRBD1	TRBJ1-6	CSSSPAGTGDSPLHF
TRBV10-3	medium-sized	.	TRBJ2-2	CAISDLRTRVTGELFF
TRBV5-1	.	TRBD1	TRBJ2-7	CASSFPVGQSHSYEQYF
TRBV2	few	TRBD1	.	CASQPGQDYNKQFF
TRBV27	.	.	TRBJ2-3	CASSSRDRSTDTQYF
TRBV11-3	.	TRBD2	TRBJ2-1	CASSLRGRAANEQFF
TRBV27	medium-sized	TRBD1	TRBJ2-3	CASGRDRVQYF
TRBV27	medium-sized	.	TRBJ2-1	CASSLPTTSGHEQFF